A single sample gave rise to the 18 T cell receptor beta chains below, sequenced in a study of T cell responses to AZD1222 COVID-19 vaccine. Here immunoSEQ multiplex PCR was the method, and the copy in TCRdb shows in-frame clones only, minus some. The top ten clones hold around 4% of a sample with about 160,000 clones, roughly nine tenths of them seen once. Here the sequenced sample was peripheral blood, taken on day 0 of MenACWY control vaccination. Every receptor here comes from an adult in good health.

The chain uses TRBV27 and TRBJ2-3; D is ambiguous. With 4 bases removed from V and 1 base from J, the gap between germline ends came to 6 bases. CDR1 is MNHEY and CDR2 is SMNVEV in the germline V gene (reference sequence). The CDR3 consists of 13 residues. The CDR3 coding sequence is TGTGCCAGCAGTTCTTGGGGCACAGATACGCAGTATTTT. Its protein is CASSSWGTDTQYF.

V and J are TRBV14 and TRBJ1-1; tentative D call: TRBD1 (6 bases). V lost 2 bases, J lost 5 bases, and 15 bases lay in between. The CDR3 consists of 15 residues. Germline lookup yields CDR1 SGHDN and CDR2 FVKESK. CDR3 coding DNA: TGTGCCAGCAGCCAACCTGCAGGGGTAGGGACTGAAGCTTTCTTT. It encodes CASSQPAGVGTEAFF.

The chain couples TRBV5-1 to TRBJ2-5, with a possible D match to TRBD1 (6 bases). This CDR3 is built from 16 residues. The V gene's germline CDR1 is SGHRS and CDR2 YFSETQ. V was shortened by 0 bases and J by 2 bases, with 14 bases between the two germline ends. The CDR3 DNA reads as TGCGCCAGCAGCTTGGGCCCTACCGGGACACAAGAGACCCAGTACTTC. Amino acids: CASSLGPTGTQETQYF. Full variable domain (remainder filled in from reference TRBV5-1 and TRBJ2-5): KAGVTQTPRYLIKTRGQQVTLSCSPISGHRSVSWYQQTPGQGLQFLFEYFSETQRNKGNFPGRFSGRQFSNSRSEMNVSTLELGDSALYLCASSLGPTGTQETQYFGPGTRLLVL.

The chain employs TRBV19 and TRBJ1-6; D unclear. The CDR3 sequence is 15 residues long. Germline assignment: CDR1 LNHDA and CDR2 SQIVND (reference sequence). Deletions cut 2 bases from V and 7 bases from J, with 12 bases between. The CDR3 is CASSIWRTVNSPLHF. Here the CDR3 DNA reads TGTGCCAGTAGTATATGGCGCACAGTGAATTCACCCCTCCACTTT. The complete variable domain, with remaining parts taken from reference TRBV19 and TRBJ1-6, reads DGGITQSPKYLFRKEGQNVTLSCEQNLNHDAMYWYRQDPGQGLRLIYYSQIVNDFQKGDIAEGYSVSREKKESFPLTVTSAQKNPTAFYLCASSIWRTVNSPLHFGNGTRLTVT.

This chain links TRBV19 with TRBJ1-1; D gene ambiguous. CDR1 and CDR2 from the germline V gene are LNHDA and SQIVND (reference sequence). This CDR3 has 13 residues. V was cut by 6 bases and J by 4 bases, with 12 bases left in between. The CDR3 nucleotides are TGTGCCAGTAGGCCGCCGGCTAGCACTGAAGCTTTCTTT. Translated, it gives CASRPPASTEAFF.

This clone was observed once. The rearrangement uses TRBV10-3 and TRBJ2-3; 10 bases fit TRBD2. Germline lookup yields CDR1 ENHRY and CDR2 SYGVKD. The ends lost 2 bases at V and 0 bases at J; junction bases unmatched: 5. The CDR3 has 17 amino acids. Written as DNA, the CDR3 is TGTGCCATCAGTGAGGGGCCGGGACTAGCGAGCACAGATACGCAGTATTTT. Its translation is CAISEGPGLASTDTQYF.

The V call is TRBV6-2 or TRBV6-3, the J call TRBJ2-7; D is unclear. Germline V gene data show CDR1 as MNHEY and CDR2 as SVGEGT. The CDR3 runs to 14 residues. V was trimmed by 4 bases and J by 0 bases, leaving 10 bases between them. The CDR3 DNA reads TGTGCCAGCAGTTCACACCCCCCCTCCTACGAGCAGTACTTC. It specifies CASSSHPPSYEQYF.

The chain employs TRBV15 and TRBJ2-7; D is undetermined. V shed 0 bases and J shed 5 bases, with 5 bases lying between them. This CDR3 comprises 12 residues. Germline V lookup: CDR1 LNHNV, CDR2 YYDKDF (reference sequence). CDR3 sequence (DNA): TGTGCCACCAGCAGAGATGAGGACGAGCAGTACTTC. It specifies CATSRDEDEQYF.

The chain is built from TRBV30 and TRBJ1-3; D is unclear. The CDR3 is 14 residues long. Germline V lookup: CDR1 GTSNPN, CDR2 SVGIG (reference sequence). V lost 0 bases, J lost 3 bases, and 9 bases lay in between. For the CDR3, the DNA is TGTGCCTGGAGTGTGAGAGGGTTTGGAAACACCATATATTTT. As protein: CAWSVRGFGNTIYF.

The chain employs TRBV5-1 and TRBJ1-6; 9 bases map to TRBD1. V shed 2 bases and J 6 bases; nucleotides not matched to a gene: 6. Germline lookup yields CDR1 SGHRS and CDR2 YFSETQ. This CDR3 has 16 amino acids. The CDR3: CASSLNPGQGNSPLHF. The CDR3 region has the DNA TGCGCCAGCAGCTTAAATCCGGGACAGGGTAATTCACCCCTCCACTTT.

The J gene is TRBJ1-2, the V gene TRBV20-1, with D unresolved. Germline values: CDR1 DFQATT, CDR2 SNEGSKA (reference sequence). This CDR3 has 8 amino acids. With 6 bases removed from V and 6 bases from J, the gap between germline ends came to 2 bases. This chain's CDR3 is CSADGYTF. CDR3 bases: TGCAGTGCGGATGGCTACACCTTC.

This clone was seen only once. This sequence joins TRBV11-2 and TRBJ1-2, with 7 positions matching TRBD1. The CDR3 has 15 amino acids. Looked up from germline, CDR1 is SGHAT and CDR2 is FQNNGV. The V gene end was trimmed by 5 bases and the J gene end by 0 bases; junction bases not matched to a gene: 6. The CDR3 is CASSPGRGPNYGYTF. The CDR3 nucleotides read TGTGCCAGCAGCCCGGGGAGGGGGCCTAACTATGGCTACACCTTC.

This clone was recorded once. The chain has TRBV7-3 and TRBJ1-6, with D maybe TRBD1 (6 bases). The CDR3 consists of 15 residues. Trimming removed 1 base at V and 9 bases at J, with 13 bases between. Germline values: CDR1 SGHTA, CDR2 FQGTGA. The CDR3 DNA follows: TGTGCCAGCAGCTTAATGGCAGGGGTTGCTTCACCCCTCCACTTT. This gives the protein CASSLMAGVASPLHF.

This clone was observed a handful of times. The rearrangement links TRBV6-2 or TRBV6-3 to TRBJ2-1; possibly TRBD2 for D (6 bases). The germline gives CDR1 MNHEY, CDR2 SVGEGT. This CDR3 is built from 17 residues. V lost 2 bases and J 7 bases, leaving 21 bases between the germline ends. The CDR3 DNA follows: TGTGCCAGCAGTTACGGCGCGCAAGGAGGGAATCGAAATGAGCAGTTCTTC. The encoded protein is CASSYGAQGGNRNEQFF.

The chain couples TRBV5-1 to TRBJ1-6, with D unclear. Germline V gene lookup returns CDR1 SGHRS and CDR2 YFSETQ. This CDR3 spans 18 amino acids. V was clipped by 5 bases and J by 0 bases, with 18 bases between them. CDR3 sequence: CASSPSMTGSSYNSPLHF. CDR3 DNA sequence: TGCGCCAGCAGTCCTTCCATGACGGGAAGCTCCTATAATTCACCCCTCCACTTT.

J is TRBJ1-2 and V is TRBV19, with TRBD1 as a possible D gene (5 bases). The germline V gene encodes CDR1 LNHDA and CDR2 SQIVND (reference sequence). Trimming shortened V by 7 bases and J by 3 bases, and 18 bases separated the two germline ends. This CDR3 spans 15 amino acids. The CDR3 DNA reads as TGTGCCAGTACCCCATTAACGGGGGGTGACTATGGCTACACCTTC. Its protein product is CASTPLTGGDYGYTF. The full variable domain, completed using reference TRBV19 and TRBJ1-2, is DGGITQSPKYLFRKEGQNVTLSCEQNLNHDAMYWYRQDPGQGLRLIYYSQIVNDFQKGDIAEGYSVSREKKESFPLTVTSAQKNPTAFYLCASTPLTGGDYGYTFGSGTRLTVV.

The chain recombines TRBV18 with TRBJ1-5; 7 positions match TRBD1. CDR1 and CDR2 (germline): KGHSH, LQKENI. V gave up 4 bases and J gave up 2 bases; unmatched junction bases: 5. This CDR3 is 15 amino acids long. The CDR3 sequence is CASSQNTGGNQPQHF. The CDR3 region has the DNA TGTGCCAGCTCACAAAATACAGGGGGCAATCAGCCCCAGCATTTT.

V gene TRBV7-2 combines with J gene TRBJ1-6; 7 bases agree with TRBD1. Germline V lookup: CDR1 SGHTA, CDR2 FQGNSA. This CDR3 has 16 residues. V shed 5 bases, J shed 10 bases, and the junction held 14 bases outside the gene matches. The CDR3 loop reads CASSRETGSQRSPLHF. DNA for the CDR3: TGTGCCAGCAGCCGCGAGACAGGGTCGCAACGATCACCCCTCCACTTT.